This T cell receptor beta chain was sequenced for a study of regulatory T cells in long-lasting Graves disease. The study's findings and limits: Persistent disease samples used TRBV28, TRBJ1-2 and TRBJ2-5 preferentially.

The table lists this clonotype with a count of one. Its antigen is as yet unknown. The CDR3 runs to 17 residues. Germline V gene sequence: CDR1 LNHNV, CDR2 YYDKDF (reference sequence). V shed 0 bases and J 2 bases; nucleotides not matched to a gene: 5. Documented time point: newly diagnosed GD, antithyroid drugs for less than 3 months. RNA extracted from PBMCs served as the sequencing template. Diagnoses of Graves' disease were made by American Thyroid Association guidelines. Patients all came to the study from an endocrinology department in Xi'an, China. Sequencing libraries for TCR beta were prepared with iRepertoire HTBI primers and Arm-PCR of CDR3 regions. The authors' processing: Sample data revealed approximately 62 TRBV and over 12 TRBJ segments. TCRdb processed the multiplex PCR reads anew with MiXCR; each CDR3 protein has one entry. Here the V and J calls rest on TCRdb's processing, not on the authors' analysis. Here the sample spans approximately 310,000 distinct CDR3 sequences, about a sixth being singletons.

The TCR sequence derives from a female donor with Graves disease. The sample consisted of peripheral blood mononuclear cells (PBMCs), taken at new diagnosis, from a patient treated with antithyroid drugs. This chain joins TRBV15 and TRBJ2-2; 8 nucleotides match TRBD2. The CDR3 reads CATSRDLTSGNTGELFF. The DNA of the CDR3 is TGTGCCACCAGCAGAGATTTAACTAGCGGAAACACCGGGGAGCTGTTTTTT.